What follows are 8 T cell receptor beta chains derived from one specimen sequenced in a study of cytomegalovirus exposure and HLA in healthy donors. The primer mix had 60 Vbeta and 13 Jbeta primers. TCRdb's table, derived via immunoSEQ multiplex PCR, lists solely in-frame clones and lacks some. The sample has over 100,000 clones, less than 90% seen once. The specimen was PBMCs. The receptors shown here come from a man between 35 and 55 years old in good health and CMV-seronegative.

The rearrangement links TRBV7-2 to TRBJ2-5, with a possible D match to TRBD1 (5 bases). The CDR3 is 15 residues long. Germline-derived CDR1 and CDR2 are SGHTA and FQGNSA. With 3 bases removed from V and 1 base from J, the gap between germline ends came to 12 bases. The chain's CDR3 is CASSFNKGSQETQYF. Here the CDR3 DNA reads TGTGCCAGCAGCTTCAATAAGGGGTCCCAAGAGACCCAGTACTTC.

The rearrangement links TRBV7-3 to TRBJ2-3; 9 nucleotides align to TRBD2. V dropped 3 bases and J dropped 2; count of bases not matched to a gene: 3. The V gene's germline CDR1 is SGHTA and CDR2 FQGTGA. The CDR3 covers 15 residues. This CDR3 is CASSFIAGATDTQYF. CDR3 bases: TGTGCCAGCAGCTTTATAGCGGGGGCCACAGATACGCAGTATTTT.

The chain has TRBV27 and TRBJ1-3; a possible D gene is TRBD1 (5 bases). V was clipped by 4 bases and J by 3 bases, with 10 bases between them. CDR1 is MNHEY and CDR2 is SMNVEV in the germline V gene (reference sequence). The CDR3 loop spans 14 amino acids. DNA for the CDR3: TGTGCCAGCAGTTCTTGGGGGGTTGGAAACACCATATATTTT. This translates into CASSSWGVGNTIYF.

This clone has just one count. The CDR3 reads CASSYRQGGLFGYTF. The CDR3 bases are TGTGCCAGCAGCTATAGACAGGGGGGGCTCTTTGGCTACACCTTC. The gene calls are TRBV7-9 and TRBJ1-2; 9 bases agree with TRBD1. The V gene's germline CDR1 is SEHNR and CDR2 FQNEAQ (reference sequence). The CDR3 covers 15 residues. The V and J ends lost 4 bases and 7 bases, in that order; junction bases with no gene match: 10.

Only a few counts were recorded for this clone. The V and J genes are TRBV29-1 and TRBJ1-2; no definite D call. The V gene's germline CDR1 is SQVTM and CDR2 ANQGSEA. The CDR3 runs to 10 residues. The V gene lost 4 bases and the J gene lost 10 bases, with 10 bases spanning the gap. The DNA for the CDR3 is TGCAGCGTTGGAGGGTCCGACTACACCTTC. The encoded protein is CSVGGSDYTF.

The chain joins TRBV4-1 to TRBJ2-3, with D perhaps TRBD2 (5 bases). CDR3 length: 17 residues. Per germline, CDR1 MGHRA and CDR2 YSYEKL. V lost 3 bases and J lost 0, with 16 bases in between. The CDR3 loop is CASSQTIYQPSTDTQYF. CDR3 in DNA: TGCGCCAGCAGCCAGACTATCTACCAACCGAGCACAGATACGCAGTATTTT.

This chain connects TRBV5-4 to TRBJ1-2; tentatively, D is TRBD1 (5 bases). The CDR3 covers 14 residues. The V gene's germline CDR1 is SGHNT and CDR2 YYREEE (reference sequence). Deletions cut 1 base from V and 2 bases from J, with 9 bases between. The CDR3 loop is CASSLSTGNYGYTF. DNA for the CDR3: TGTGCCAGCAGCTTGTCCACAGGCAACTATGGCTACACCTTC.

The chain links TRBV5-6 to TRBJ2-7; D perhaps matches TRBD1 (5 bases). V was trimmed by 4 bases and J by 5 bases, leaving 19 bases between them. Per germline, CDR1 SGHDT and CDR2 YYEEEE. The CDR3 runs 15 residues. In DNA, the CDR3 is TGTGCCAGCAGCCCGAGCCCAGGGCCAGAGGACGAGCAGTACTTC. Its translation is CASSPSPGPEDEQYF.